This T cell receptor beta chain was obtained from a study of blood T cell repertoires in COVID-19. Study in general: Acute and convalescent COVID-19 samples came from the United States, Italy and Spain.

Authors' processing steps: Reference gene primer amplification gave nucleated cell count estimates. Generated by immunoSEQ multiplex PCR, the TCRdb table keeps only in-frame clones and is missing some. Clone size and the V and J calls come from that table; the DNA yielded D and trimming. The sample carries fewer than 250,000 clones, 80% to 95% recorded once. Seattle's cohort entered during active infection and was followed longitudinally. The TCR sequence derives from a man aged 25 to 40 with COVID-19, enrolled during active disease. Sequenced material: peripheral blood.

The CDR3 sequence is CASSVEAGGFQETQYF. CDR3 DNA: TGTGCCAGCAGCGTAGAAGCGGGGGGGTTCCAAGAGACCCAGTACTTC. The chain links TRBV9 to TRBJ2-5, with 10 bases identical to TRBD2. The CDR3 is 16 amino acids. The junction had 3 bases not matched to a gene; V was cut back by 0 bases and J by 1 base. Per the germline V gene, CDR1 is SGDLS and CDR2 is YYNGEE.